One and the same sample provided the 21 T cell receptor beta chains below, sequenced in a study of blood T cell repertoires in COVID-19. Measured with immunoSEQ multiplex PCR; TCRdb has only the in-frame clones, and not every one. The sample shows roughly 15,000 clones, around 73% of them seen only once. Sequencing input: peripheral blood. Every receptor here comes from an older man with acute or convalescent COVID-19.

The J gene is TRBJ2-4, the V gene TRBV9; the D gene is possibly TRBD2 (6 bases). The CDR3 is 14 residues long. V was shortened by 2 bases and J by 9 bases, with 15 bases between the two germline ends. Per the germline V gene, CDR1 is SGDLS and CDR2 is YYNGEE. As DNA, the CDR3 is TGTGCCAGCAGCGTGGCCGTCCAGGAGGGCATTCAGTACTTC. Residues: CASSVAVQEGIQYF.

CDR3 region: CASSKGGVGLSYEQYF. The CDR3 coding sequence is TGTGCCAGCAGTAAAGGGGGGGTCGGTCTGTCCTACGAGCAGTACTTC. V gene TRBV28 combines with J gene TRBJ2-7; D may be TRBD2 (7 bases). Trimming cost V 5 bases and J 1 base, with 18 bases left between them. Germline values: CDR1 MDHEN, CDR2 SYDVKM. The length of the CDR3 is 16 residues.

By sample share, this clone is medium-sized. The CDR3 region is CASSPKSRLGNEQFF. The CDR3 nucleotides read TGTGCCAGCAGCCCGAAATCGAGACTCGGCAATGAGCAGTTCTTC. V gene TRBV7-9 combines with J gene TRBJ2-1; unclear D gene. From germline, CDR1 is SEHNR and CDR2 FQNEAQ (reference sequence). V lost 5 bases and J lost 6, with 17 bases in between. The CDR3 is 15 residues long.

This chain uses TRBV5-1 with TRBJ2-7; D may be TRBD2 (5 bases). Between the trimmed V and J ends, which lost 6 bases and 4 bases, there was a span of 17 bases. This CDR3 is built from 14 residues. Germline V CDR1 and CDR2: SGHRS, YFSETQ. CDR3 sequence (DNA): TGCGCCAGCAATTACGGGTCGGGATTTTACGAGCAGTACTTC. This translates into CASNYGSGFYEQYF.

The V gene is TRBV6-2 or TRBV6-3, the J gene TRBJ1-2; tentative D call: TRBD1 (6 bases). Trimming removed 2 bases from V and 0 bases from J, with 13 bases in between. CDR3 size: 16 residues. Per the germline V gene, CDR1 is MNHEY and CDR2 is SVGEGT. CDR3 amino acids: CASSYTRQDTNYGYTF. The DNA for the CDR3 is TGTGCCAGCAGTTACACCCGACAGGACACTAACTATGGCTACACCTTC.

The chain employs TRBV2 and TRBJ2-2; the match to TRBD2 covers 8 bases. Trimming at V came to 11 bases and at J to 5 bases, leaving 10 bases not matched to a gene. Germline V gene data show CDR1 as SNHLY and CDR2 as FYNNEI. CDR3 length: 14 residues. Here the CDR3 DNA reads TGTGCCGGAAGGCCGGGACTAGTAACCGGGGAGCTGTTTTTT. Its translation: CAGRPGLVTGELFF. The full variable domain, its missing parts supplied by reference TRBV2 and TRBJ2-2, is EPEVTQTPSHQVTQMGQEVILRCVPISNHLYFYWYRQILGQKVEFLVSFYNNEISEKSEIFDDQFSVERPDGSNFTLKIRSTKLEDSAMYFCAGRPGLVTGELFFGEGSRLTVL.

The V call is TRBV4-1, the J call TRBJ1-1; no clear D gene. This CDR3 region has 14 residues. Trimming removed 4 bases from V and 4 bases from J, with 13 bases in between. From germline, CDR1 is MGHRA and CDR2 YSYEKL. The CDR3 region has the DNA TGCGCCAGCAGCCTTGGACTGGGGAGCACTGAAGCTTTCTTT. This gives the protein CASSLGLGSTEAFF.

The chain combines TRBV9 with TRBJ1-6, with TRBD1 matching 9 bases. V dropped 3 bases and J dropped 2; count of bases not matched to a gene: 6. The CDR3 extends over 17 amino acids. Germline CDR1 SGDLS, CDR2 YYNGEE. CDR3 DNA sequence: TGTGCCAGCAGCGCGCTGGGACAGGGAACCTATAATTCACCCCTCCACTTT. Encoded protein: CASSALGQGTYNSPLHF.

The sample holds a few counts of this clone. This chain uses TRBV19 with TRBJ1-1, with TRBD1 matching 8 bases. Unmatched junction bases numbered 7, after V lost 2 bases and J lost 11 bases. The CDR3 is 13 residues long. CDR1 LNHDA and CDR2 SQIVND come from the germline V gene (reference sequence). The CDR3 nucleotides are TGTGCCAGTAGTATACAGGGGGCGCCGGGGGCTTTCTTT. Residues: CASSIQGAPGAFF.

The V and J genes are TRBV29-1 and TRBJ1-1; D remains unclear. The CDR3 runs 12 residues. The V end was cut by 5 bases, the J end by 4 bases, with 11 bases between. Germline-derived CDR1 and CDR2 are SQVTM and ANQGSEA. CDR3: CSVSGLGTEAFF. The CDR3 DNA follows: TGCAGCGTTTCGGGGTTAGGCACTGAAGCTTTCTTT.

This clone has a single count. This chain joins TRBV28 and TRBJ2-5, with D possibly matching TRBD1 (7 bases). Germline lookup yields CDR1 MDHEN and CDR2 SYDVKM. V was cut by 2 bases and J by 6 bases, with 16 bases left in between. There are 15 residues in the CDR3. CDR3 amino acids: CASSLEAGGFQTQYF. CDR3 nucleotide sequence: TGTGCCAGCAGTTTAGAGGCAGGGGGGTTTCAGACCCAGTACTTC.

The chain recombines TRBV7-2 with TRBJ2-1; D unclear. V gave up 3 bases and J gave up 8 bases, with 8 bases separating them. This CDR3 region has 12 residues. Per germline, CDR1 SGHTA and CDR2 FQGNSA. For the CDR3, the DNA is TGTGCCAGCAGCTTCGTTGGGCATGAGCAGTTCTTC. Protein: CASSFVGHEQFF.

This sequence joins TRBV6-5 and TRBJ2-1, with TRBD1 matching over 9 bases. The germline CDR1 and CDR2 sequences are MNHEY and SVGAGI. This CDR3 has 13 amino acids. Trimming at V came to 5 bases and at J to 5 bases, leaving 1 base not matched to a gene. The CDR3 sequence is CASSRTGDNEQFF. CDR3 coding DNA: TGTGCCAGCAGTCGGACAGGGGACAATGAGCAGTTCTTC.

The chain couples TRBV4-2 to TRBJ2-7; tentatively, D is TRBD2 (6 bases). Germline CDR1 reads LGHNA; CDR2 reads YNFKEQ. V was shortened by 4 bases and J by 5 bases, with 30 bases between the two germline ends. CDR3 length equals 19 residues. The chain's CDR3 is CASSPTPRLVSNPLNEQYF. In DNA, the CDR3 is TGTGCCAGCAGCCCAACCCCGCGACTAGTATCAAACCCTTTGAACGAGCAGTACTTC.

This chain joins TRBV21-1 and TRBJ1-5. TRBV21-1 is classified as a pseudogene. CDR3 size: 15 residues. Here the CDR3 reads CASSKKRQYNQPQHF. The CDR3 DNA reads TGTGCCAGCAGCAAAAAGAGGCAATACAATCAGCCCCAGCATTTT.

The rearrangement joins TRBV7-2 to TRBJ1-1; a possible D gene is TRBD1 (6 bases). CDR1 and CDR2 (germline): SGHTA, FQGNSA. The CDR3 has 18 residues. V lost 1 base and J 1 base, leaving 19 bases between the germline ends. This CDR3 reads CASSLVYRRQGRNTEAFF. The CDR3 coding sequence is TGTGCCAGCAGCTTAGTTTATCGGCGGCAGGGGCGGAACACTGAAGCTTTCTTT.

The V call is TRBV30, the J call TRBJ1-2; 7 bases agree with TRBD1. Per the germline V gene, CDR1 is GTSNPN and CDR2 is SVGIG (reference sequence). The CDR3 totals 15 residues. V dropped 0 bases and J dropped 4; count of bases not matched to a gene: 8. CDR3 DNA: TGTGCCTGGAGTGTAGGGGTCGCAGGGGGCTATGGCTACACCTTC. It codes for CAWSVGVAGGYGYTF.

This clone was found a few times. The rearrangement joins TRBV19 to TRBJ2-2; 13 nucleotides line up with TRBD2. V was clipped by 7 bases and J by 6 bases; unmatched bases: 5. Germline assignment: CDR1 LNHDA and CDR2 SQIVND (reference sequence). This CDR3 has 15 residues. This CDR3 is CASKKGLAGPGELFF. The DNA of the CDR3 is TGTGCCAGTAAAAAGGGACTAGCGGGACCCGGGGAGCTGTTTTTT.

This clone is labeled large (0.1 to 1%). The chain is built from TRBV27 and TRBJ2-7; no clear D gene. Trimming pared 5 bases from V and 0 bases from J, leaving 11 bases between. Germline CDR1 MNHEY, CDR2 SMNVEV (reference sequence). The CDR3 runs 14 residues. The CDR3 spells CASSPQVFSYEQYF. CDR3 DNA: TGTGCCAGCAGTCCGCAGGTCTTCTCCTACGAGCAGTACTTC.

CDR3: CASSQESSGRATRTDTQYF. The CDR3 DNA reads TGCGCCAGCAGCCAAGAGTCCAGCGGGAGGGCCACGAGGACAGATACGCAGTATTTT. This rearrangement joins TRBV4-3 to TRBJ2-3, with 10 bases aligning to TRBD2. The germline gives CDR1 LGHNA, CDR2 YSLEER. There are 19 residues in the CDR3. J lost 3 bases, V lost 0 bases, and 12 bases had no gene match.

The chain carries TRBV19 and TRBJ2-3, with 7 bases that match TRBD1. V was pared by 5 bases and J by 2 bases, with 7 bases of the junction left unmatched. The CDR3 totals 15 residues. Per germline, CDR1 LNHDA and CDR2 SQIVND (reference sequence). The CDR3 DNA reads as TGTGCCAGTAGTTTAACAGGGGCGGCCACAGATACGCAGTATTTT. As protein: CASSLTGAATDTQYF.